These 7 T cell receptor beta chains were sequenced from one sample in a study of blood T cell repertoires in COVID-19. Profiled with immunoSEQ multiplex PCR; TCRdb holds only in-frame clones, not every one. The table shows 140,000 to 150,000 clones, with under 90% occurring only once. Sequenced sample: peripheral blood. The source is a human donor in a cohort sampled during active COVID-19.

V is TRBV5-4 and J is TRBJ2-7, with TRBD2 as a possible D gene (6 bases). This CDR3 contains 13 residues. The germline gives CDR1 SGHNT, CDR2 YYREEE (reference sequence). V lost 4 bases, J lost 7 bases, and 15 bases lay in between. CDR3 residues: CASSTRWRGEQYF. For the CDR3, the DNA is TGTGCCAGCAGCACCCGGTGGAGGGGTGAGCAGTACTTC.

The gene calls are TRBV5-4 and TRBJ1-2; weak D call: TRBD1 (5 bases). The CDR3 contains 14 residues. Per the germline V gene, CDR1 is SGHNT and CDR2 is YYREEE (reference sequence). V was cut by 0 bases and J by 5 bases, with 11 bases left in between. In DNA form, the CDR3 reads TGTGCCAGCAGCTTGGACCCGGAGGGGTATGGCTACACCTTC. Protein sequence: CASSLDPEGYGYTF.

This chain links TRBV7-2 with TRBJ2-7; D gene unclear. The CDR3 has 11 residues. Per germline, CDR1 SGHTA and CDR2 FQGNSA. V gave up 4 bases and J gave up 7 bases, with 8 bases separating them. As DNA, the CDR3 is TGTGCCAGCAGCTCTAACCGGGAGCAGTACTTC. This encodes CASSSNREQYF.

This chain uses TRBV6-1 with TRBJ2-3; D is perhaps TRBD2 (7 bases). Germline V gene data show CDR1 as MNHNS and CDR2 as SASEGT. V was shortened by 2 bases and J by 5 bases, with 14 bases between the two germline ends. The CDR3 is 15 amino acids. The CDR3 here is CASSERGGGGDTQYF. The CDR3 DNA reads TGTGCCAGCAGTGAACGCGGGGGCGGTGGAGATACGCAGTATTTT.

The chain couples TRBV19 to TRBJ2-1; D may be TRBD1 (6 bases). The CDR3 has 14 residues. Per the germline V gene, CDR1 is LNHDA and CDR2 is SQIVND (reference sequence). Trimming took off 4 bases at V and 8 bases at J, with 15 bases between the two ends. CDR3 amino acids: CASSKDRPHHEQFF. The CDR3 DNA sequence: TGTGCCAGTAGTAAGGACAGACCACACCATGAGCAGTTCTTC.

V is TRBV28 and J is TRBJ1-2; perhaps TRBD1 as D (6 bases). Germline V CDR1 and CDR2: MDHEN, SYDVKM. This CDR3 contains 15 residues. Trimming shortened V by 4 bases and J by 2 bases, and 14 bases separated the two germline ends. In DNA form, the CDR3 reads TGTGCCAGCAGTTATTCACAGGGCCGAAACTATGGCTACACCTTC. This codes for CASSYSQGRNYGYTF.

CDR3 sequence (DNA): TGTGCCAGCAGCAACCGGGCGACTAGCGGGGGGGCCGGTGAGCAGTTCTTC. Translation: CASSNRATSGGAGEQFF. This chain uses TRBV5-5 with TRBJ2-1; TRBD2 matches 14 bases. V gave up 4 bases and J gave up 9 bases; unmatched junction bases: 12. Germline values: CDR1 SGHKS, CDR2 YYEKEE (reference sequence). This CDR3 has 17 residues.